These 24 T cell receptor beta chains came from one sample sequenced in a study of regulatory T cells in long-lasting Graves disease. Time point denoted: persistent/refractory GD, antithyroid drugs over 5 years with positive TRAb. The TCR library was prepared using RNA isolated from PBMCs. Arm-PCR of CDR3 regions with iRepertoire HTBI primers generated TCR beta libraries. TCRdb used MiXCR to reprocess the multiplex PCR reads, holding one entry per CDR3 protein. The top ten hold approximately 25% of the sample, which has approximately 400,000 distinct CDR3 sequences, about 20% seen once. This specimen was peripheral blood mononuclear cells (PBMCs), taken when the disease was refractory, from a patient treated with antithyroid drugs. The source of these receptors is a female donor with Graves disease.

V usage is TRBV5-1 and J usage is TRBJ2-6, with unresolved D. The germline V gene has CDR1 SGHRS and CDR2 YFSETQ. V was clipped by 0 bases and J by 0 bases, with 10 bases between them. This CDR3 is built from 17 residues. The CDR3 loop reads CASSLAHPSSGANVLTF. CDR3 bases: TGCGCCAGCAGCTTGGCCCATCCTAGCTCTGGGGCCAACGTCCTGACTTTC.

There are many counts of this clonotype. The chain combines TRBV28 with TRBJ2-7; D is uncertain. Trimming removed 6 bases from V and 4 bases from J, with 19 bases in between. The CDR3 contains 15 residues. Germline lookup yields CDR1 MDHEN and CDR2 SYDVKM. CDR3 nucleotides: TGTGCCAGCAGCACAAATCAGAGAGTATTTTACGAGCAGTACTTC. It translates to CASSTNQRVFYEQYF.

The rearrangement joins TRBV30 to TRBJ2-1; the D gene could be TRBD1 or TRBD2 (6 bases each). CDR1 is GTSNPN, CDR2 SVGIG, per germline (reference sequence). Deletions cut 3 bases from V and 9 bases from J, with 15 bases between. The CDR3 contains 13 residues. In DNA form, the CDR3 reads TGTGCCTGGAGACTAGGGGGGATGGGTGAGCAGTTCTTC. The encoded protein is CAWRLGGMGEQFF.

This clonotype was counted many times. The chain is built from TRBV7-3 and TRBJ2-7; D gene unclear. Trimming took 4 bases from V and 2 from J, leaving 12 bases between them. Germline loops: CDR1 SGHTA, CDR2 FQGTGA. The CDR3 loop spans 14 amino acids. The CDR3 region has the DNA TGTGCCAGCAGCTCGGGCGATAACCCCTACGAGCAGTACTTC. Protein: CASSSGDNPYEQYF.

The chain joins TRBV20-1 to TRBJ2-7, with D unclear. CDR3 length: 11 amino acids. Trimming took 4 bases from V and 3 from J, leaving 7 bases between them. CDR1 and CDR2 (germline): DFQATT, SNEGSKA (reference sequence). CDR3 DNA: TGCAGTGCTACCCAACACTACGAGCAGTACTTC. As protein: CSATQHYEQYF.

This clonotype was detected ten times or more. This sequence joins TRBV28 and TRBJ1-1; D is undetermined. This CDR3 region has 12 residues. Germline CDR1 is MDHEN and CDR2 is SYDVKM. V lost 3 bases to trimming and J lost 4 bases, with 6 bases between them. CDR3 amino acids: CASSLVATEAFF. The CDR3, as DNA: TGTGCCAGCAGTTTGGTGGCCACTGAAGCTTTCTTT.

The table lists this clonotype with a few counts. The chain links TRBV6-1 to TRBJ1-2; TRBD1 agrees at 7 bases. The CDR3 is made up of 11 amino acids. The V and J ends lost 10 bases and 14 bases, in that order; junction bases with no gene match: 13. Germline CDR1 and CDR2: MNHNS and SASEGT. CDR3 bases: TGTGCCACCGATTCGACAGGGATCTGGACCTTC. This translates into CATDSTGIWTF.

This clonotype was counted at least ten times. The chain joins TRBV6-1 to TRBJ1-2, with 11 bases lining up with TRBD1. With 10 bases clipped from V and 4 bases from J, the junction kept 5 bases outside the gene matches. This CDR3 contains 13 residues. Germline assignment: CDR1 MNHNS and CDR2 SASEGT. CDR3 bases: TGTGCCACAGGACAGGGGGCGGGCTATGGCTACACCTTC. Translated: CATGQGAGYGYTF.

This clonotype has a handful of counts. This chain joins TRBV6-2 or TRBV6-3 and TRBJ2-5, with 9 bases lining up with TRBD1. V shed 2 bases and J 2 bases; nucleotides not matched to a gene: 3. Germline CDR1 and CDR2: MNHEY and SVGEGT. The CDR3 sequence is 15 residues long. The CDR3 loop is CASSYDRGGQETQYF. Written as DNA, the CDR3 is TGTGCCAGCAGTTACGACAGGGGGGGACAAGAGACCCAGTACTTC.

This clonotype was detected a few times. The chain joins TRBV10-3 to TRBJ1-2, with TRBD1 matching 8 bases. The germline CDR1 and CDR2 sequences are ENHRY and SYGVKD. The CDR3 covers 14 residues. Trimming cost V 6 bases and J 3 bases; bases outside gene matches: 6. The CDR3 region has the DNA TGTGCCATCAGGGTGACAGGGGTTGACTATGGCTACACCTTC. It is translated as CAIRVTGVDYGYTF.

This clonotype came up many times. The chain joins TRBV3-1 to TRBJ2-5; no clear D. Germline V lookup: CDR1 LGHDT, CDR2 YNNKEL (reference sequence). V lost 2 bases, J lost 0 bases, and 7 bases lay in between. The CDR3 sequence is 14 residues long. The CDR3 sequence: CASSQPRNQETQYF. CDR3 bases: TGTGCCAGCAGCCAACCCAGGAACCAAGAGACCCAGTACTTC.

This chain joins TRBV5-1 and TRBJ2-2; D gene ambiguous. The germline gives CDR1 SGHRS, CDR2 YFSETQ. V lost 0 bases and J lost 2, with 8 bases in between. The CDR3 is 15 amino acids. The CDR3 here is CASSLASHNTGELFF. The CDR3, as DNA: TGCGCCAGCAGCTTGGCTTCACATAACACCGGGGAGCTGTTTTTT.

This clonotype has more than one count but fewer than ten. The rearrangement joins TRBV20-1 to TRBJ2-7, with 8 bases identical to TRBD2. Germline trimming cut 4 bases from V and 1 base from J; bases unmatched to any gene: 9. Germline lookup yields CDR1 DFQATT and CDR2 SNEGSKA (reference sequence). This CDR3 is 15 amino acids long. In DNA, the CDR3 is TGCAGTGCTACCCCCCCAAGCGGGAGTTCCTACGAGCAGTACTTC. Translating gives CSATPPSGSSYEQYF.

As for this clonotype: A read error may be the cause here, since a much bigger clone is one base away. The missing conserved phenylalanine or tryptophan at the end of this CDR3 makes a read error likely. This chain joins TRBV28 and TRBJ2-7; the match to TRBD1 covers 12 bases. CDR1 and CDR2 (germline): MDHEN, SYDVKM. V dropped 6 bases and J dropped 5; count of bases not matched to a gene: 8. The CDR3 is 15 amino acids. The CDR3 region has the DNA TGTGCCAGCAGCCTGGCCGGGACAGGGGGCGACGAGCAGTACCTC. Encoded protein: CASSLAGTGGDEQYL.

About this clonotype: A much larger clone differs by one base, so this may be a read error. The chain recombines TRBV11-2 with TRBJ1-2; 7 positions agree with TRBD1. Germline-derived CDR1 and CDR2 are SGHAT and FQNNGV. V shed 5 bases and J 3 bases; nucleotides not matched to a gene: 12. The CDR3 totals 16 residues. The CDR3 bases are TGTGCCAGCAGCGGGATTCGGACAGGCCTGGACTATGGCTACACCTTC. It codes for CASSGIRTGLDYGYTF.

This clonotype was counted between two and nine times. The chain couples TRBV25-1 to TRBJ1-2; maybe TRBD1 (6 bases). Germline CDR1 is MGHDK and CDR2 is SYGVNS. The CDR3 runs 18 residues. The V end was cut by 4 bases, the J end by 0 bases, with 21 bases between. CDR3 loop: CASSGTRGLSQSNYGYTF. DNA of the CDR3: TGTGCCAGCAGTGGGACCAGGGGACTATCTCAATCTAACTATGGCTACACCTTC.

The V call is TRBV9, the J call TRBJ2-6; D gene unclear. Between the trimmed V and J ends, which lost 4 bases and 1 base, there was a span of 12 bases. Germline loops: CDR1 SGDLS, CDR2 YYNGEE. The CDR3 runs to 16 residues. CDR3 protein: CASSLPFGSGANVLTF. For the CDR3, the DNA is TGTGCCAGCAGCCTCCCCTTCGGTTCTGGGGCCAACGTCCTGACTTTC.

CDR3 loop: CASSEGGRGSYNEQFF. The CDR3 nucleotides read TGTGCCAGCAGCGAAGGCGGGAGGGGATCCTACAATGAGCAGTTCTTC. The rearrangement uses TRBV6-2 or TRBV6-3 and TRBJ2-1, with TRBD2 matching over 9 bases. Germline lookup yields CDR1 MNHEY and CDR2 SVGEGT. This CDR3 contains 16 residues. V shed 6 bases and J 1 base; nucleotides not matched to a gene: 7.

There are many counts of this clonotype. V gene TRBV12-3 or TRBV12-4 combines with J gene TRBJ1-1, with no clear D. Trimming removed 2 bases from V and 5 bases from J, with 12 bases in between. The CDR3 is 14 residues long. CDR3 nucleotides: TGTGCCAGCAGTTTAACGGGGATTGCAACTGAAGCTTTCTTT. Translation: CASSLTGIATEAFF.

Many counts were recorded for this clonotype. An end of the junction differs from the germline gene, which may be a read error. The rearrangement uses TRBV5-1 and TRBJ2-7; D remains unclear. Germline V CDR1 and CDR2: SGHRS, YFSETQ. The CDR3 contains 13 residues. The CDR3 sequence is CASSLVDFNEQYF. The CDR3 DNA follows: TGTGCCAGCAGCTTGGTGGATTTTAACGAGCAGTACTTC.

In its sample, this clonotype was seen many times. The CDR3 loop is CASSETGQEKLFF. The CDR3 nucleotides are TGTGCCAGCAGCGAGACAGGACAGGAAAAACTGTTTTTT. This chain links TRBV11-2 with TRBJ1-4; tentatively, D is TRBD1 (6 bases). Germline CDR1 SGHAT, CDR2 FQNNGV. The V and J ends lost 5 bases and 8 bases respectively, with 12 bases between them. The CDR3 consists of 13 residues.

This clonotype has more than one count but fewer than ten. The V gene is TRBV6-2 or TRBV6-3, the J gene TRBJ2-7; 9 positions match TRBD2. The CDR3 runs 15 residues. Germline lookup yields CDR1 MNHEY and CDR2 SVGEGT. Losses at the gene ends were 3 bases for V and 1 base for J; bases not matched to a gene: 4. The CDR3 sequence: CASSYLAGISYEQYF. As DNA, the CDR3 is TGTGCCAGCAGTTATCTAGCGGGAATATCCTACGAGCAGTACTTC.

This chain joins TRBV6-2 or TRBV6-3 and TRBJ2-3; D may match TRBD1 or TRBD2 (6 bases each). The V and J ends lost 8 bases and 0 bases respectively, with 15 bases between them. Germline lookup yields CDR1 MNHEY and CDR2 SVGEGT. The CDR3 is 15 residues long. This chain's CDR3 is CASQFTGASTDTQYF. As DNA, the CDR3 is TGTGCCAGCCAGTTTACGGGGGCTAGCACAGATACGCAGTATTTT.

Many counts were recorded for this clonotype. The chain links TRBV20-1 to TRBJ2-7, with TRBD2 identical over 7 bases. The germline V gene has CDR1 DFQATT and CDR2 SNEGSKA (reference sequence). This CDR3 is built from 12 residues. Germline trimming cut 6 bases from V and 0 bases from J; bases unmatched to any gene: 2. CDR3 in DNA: TGCAGTGCCAGCGGGACCTCCTACGAGCAGTACTTC. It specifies CSASGTSYEQYF.